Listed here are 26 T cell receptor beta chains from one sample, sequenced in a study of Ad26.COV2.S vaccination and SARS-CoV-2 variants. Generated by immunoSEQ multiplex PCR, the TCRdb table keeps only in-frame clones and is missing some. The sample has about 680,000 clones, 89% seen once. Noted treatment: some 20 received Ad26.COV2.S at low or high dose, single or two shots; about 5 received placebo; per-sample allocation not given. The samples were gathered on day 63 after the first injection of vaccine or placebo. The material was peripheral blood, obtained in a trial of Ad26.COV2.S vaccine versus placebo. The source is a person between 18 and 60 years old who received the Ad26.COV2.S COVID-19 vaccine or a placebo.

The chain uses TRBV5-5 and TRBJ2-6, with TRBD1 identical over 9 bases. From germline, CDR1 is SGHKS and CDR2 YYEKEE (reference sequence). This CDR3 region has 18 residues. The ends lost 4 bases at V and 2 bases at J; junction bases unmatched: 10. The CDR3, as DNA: TGTGCCAGCAGCCCCCTTGCACAGGGGGCGCCTGGGGCCAACGTCCTGACTTTC. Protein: CASSPLAQGAPGANVLTF.

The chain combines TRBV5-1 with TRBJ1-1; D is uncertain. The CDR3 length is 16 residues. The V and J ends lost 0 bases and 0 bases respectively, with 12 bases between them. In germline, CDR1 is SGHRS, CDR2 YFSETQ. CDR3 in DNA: TGCGCCAGCAGCTTGGATCACCAAACTATGAACACTGAAGCTTTCTTT. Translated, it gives CASSLDHQTMNTEAFF.

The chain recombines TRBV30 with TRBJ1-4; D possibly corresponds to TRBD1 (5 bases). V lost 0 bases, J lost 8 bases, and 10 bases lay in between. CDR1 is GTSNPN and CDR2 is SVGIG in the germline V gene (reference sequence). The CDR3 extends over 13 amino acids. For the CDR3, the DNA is TGTGCCTGGAGTGTATCGGGGACCGAAAAACTGTTTTTT. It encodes CAWSVSGTEKLFF.

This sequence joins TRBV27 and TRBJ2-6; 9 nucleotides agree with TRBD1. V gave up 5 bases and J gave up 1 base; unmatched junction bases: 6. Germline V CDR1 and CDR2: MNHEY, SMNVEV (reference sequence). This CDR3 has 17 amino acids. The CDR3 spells CASSAFGTGSGANVLTF. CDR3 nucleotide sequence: TGTGCCAGCAGTGCCTTTGGGACAGGGTCTGGGGCCAACGTCCTGACTTTC. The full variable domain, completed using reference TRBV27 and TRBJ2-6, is EAQVTQNPRYLITVTGKKLTVTCSQNMNHEYMSWYRQDPGLGLRQIYYSMNVEVTDKGDVPEGYKVSRKEKRNFPLILESPSPNQTSLYFCASSAFGTGSGANVLTFGAGSRLTVL.

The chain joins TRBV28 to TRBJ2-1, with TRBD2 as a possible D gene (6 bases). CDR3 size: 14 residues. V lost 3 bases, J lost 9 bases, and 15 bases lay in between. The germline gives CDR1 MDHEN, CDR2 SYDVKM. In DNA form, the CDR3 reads TGTGCCAGCAGTTTGAACTCTGCTAGCGCTGAGCAGTTCTTC. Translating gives CASSLNSASAEQFF.

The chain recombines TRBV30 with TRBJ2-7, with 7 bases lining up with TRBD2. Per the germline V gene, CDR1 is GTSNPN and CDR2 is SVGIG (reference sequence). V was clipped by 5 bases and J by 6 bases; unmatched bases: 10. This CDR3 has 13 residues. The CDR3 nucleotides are TGTGCCTGGGGCGGGAGCGACCCCGCCGAGCAGTACTTC. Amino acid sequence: CAWGGSDPAEQYF. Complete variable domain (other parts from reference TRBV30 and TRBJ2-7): SQTIHQWPATLVQPVGSPLSLECTVEGTSNPNLYWYRQAAGRGLQLLFYSVGIGQISSEVPQNLSASRPQDRQFILSSKKLLLSDSGFYLCAWGGSDPAEQYFGPGTRLTVT.

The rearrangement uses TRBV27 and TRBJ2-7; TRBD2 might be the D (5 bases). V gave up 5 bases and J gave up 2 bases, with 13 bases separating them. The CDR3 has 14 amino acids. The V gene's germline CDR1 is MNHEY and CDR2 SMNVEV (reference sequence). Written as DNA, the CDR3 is TGTGCCAGCAGTCCTACGCGGGCAGCCTACGAGCAGTACTTC. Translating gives CASSPTRAAYEQYF.

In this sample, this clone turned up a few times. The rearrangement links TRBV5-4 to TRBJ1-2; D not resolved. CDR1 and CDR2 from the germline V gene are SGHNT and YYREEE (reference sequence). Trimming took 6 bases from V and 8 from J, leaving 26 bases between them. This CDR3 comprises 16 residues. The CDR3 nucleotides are TGTGCCAGCACCTCCTTGTCCGGATTTGGAGGTGGGGGCTACACCTTC. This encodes CASTSLSGFGGGGYTF.

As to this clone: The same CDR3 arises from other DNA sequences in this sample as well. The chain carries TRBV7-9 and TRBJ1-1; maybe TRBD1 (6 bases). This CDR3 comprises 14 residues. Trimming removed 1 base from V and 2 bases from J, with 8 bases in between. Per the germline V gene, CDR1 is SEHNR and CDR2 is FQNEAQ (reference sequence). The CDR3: CASSLGTANTEAFF. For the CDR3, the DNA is TGTGCCAGCAGCTTAGGGACAGCCAACACTGAAGCTTTCTTT.

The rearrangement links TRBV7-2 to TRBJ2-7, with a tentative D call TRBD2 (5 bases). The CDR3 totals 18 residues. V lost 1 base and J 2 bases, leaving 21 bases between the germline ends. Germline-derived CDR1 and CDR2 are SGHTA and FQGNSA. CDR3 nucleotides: TGTGCCAGCAGCTTAGTAGCGCCTACAAGGTCTTTTACCTACGAGCAGTACTTC. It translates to CASSLVAPTRSFTYEQYF.

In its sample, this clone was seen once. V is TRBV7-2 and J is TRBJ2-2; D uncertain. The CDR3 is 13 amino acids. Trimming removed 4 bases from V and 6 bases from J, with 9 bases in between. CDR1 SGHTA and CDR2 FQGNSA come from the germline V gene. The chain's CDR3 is CASSSILAGELFF. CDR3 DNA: TGTGCCAGCAGCTCCATCCTGGCCGGGGAGCTGTTTTTT.

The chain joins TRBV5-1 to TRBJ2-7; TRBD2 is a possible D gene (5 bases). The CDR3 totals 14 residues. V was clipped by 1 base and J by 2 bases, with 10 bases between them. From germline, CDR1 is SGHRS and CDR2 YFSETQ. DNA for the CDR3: TGCGCCAGCAGCTTGTTAAGCGGCGCCTACGAGCAGTACTTC. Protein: CASSLLSGAYEQYF. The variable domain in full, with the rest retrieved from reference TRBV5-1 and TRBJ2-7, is KAGVTQTPRYLIKTRGQQVTLSCSPISGHRSVSWYQQTPGQGLQFLFEYFSETQRNKGNFPGRFSGRQFSNSRSEMNVSTLELGDSALYLCASSLLSGAYEQYFGPGTRLTVT.

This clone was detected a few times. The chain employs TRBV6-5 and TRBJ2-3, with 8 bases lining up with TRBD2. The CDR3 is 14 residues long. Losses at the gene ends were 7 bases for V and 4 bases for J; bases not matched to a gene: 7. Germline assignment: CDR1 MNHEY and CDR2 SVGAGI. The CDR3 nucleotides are TGTGCCAGCATCTCTCCGGGAGGGTCAGATACGCAGTATTTT. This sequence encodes CASISPGGSDTQYF.

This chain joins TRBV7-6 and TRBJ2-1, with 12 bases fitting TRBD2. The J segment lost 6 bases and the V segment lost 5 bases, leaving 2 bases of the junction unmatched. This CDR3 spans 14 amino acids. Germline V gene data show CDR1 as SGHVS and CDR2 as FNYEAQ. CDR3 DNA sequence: TGTGCCAGCAGCAGGACTAGCGGGGCCAATGAGCAGTTCTTC. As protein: CASSRTSGANEQFF.

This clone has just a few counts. CDR3 protein: CSASYEQYF. The CDR3 DNA reads TGCAGTGCTAGTTACGAGCAGTACTTC. V and J are TRBV20-1 and TRBJ2-7; no clear D gene. Germline-derived CDR1 and CDR2 are DFQATT and SNEGSKA (reference sequence). V lost 3 bases and J 4 bases, leaving 1 base between the germline ends. The CDR3 is made up of 9 amino acids.

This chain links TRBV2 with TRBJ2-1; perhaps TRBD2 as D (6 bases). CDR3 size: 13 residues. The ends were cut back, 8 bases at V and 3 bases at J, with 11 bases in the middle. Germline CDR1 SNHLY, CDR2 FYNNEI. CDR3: CASAGWGYNEQFF. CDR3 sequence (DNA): TGTGCCAGCGCGGGATGGGGCTACAATGAGCAGTTCTTC.

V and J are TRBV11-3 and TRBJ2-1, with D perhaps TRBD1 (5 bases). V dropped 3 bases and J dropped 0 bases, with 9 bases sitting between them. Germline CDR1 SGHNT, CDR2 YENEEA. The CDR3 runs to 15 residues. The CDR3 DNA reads TGTGCCAGCAGCTTGACAGAGAGCTCCTACAATGAGCAGTTCTTC. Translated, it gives CASSLTESSYNEQFF.

DNA for the CDR3: TGTGCCTGGAGTGGGGGAGGGGGCGGCTACACCTTC. It yields the protein CAWSGGGGGYTF. The V gene is TRBV30, the J gene TRBJ1-2; TRBD1 matches 7 bases. The V segment lost 1 base and the J segment 8 bases; nucleotides outside the gene matches: 4. Germline values: CDR1 GTSNPN, CDR2 SVGIG (reference sequence). The CDR3 spans 12 residues.

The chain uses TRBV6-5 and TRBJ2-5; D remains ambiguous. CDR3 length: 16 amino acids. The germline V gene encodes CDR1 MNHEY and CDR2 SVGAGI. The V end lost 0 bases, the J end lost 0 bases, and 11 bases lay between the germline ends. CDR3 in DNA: TGTGCCAGCAGTTACTCTTTTCCCCTCGACCAAGAGACCCAGTACTTC. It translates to CASSYSFPLDQETQYF.

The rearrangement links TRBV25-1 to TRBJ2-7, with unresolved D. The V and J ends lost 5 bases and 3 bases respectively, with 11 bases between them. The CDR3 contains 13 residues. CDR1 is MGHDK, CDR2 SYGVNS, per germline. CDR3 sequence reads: CASSLWGHYEQYF. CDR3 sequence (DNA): TGTGCCAGCAGTCTGTGGGGTCACTACGAGCAGTACTTC.

The CDR3 sequence is CASSLERGLRSYEQYF. CDR3 bases: TGTGCCAGCAGCTTAGAGAGGGGGTTGCGGTCCTACGAGCAGTACTTC. J is TRBJ2-7 and V is TRBV11-2, with TRBD1 as a possible D gene (6 bases). Between the trimmed V and J ends, which lost 0 bases and 1 base, there was a span of 13 bases. CDR3 length: 16 residues. Looked up from germline, CDR1 is SGHAT and CDR2 is FQNNGV.

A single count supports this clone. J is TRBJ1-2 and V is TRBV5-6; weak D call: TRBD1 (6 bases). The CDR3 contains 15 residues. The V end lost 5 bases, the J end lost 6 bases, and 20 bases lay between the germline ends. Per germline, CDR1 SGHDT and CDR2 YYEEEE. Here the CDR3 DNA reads TGTGCCAGCAGGGGAAAAGGGGGGTGGTGGCATGGCTACACCTTC. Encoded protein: CASRGKGGWWHGYTF. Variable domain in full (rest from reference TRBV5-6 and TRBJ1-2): DAGVTQSPTHLIKTRGQQVTLRCSPKSGHDTVSWYQQALGQGPQFIFQYYEEEERQRGNFPDRFSGHQFPNYSSELNVNALLLGDSALYLCASRGKGGWWHGYTFGSGTRLTVV.

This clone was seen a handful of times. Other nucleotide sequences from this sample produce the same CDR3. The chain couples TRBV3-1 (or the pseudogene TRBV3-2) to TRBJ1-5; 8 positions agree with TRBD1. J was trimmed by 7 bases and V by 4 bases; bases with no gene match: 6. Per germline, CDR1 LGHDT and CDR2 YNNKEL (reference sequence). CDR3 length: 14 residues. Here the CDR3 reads CASSLDRGGQPQHF. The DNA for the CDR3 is TGTGCCAGCAGCCTCGACAGGGGTGGGCAGCCCCAGCATTTT.

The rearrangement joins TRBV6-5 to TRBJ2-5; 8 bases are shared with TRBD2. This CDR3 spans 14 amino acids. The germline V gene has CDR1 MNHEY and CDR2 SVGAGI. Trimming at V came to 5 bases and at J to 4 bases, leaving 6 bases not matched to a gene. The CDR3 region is CASSRRGAGETQYF. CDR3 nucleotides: TGTGCCAGCAGTAGGCGGGGGGCAGGAGAGACCCAGTACTTC.

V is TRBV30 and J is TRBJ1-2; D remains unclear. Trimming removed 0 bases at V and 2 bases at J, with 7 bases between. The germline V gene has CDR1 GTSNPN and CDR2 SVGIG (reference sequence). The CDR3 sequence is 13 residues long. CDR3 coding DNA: TGTGCCTGGAGTGTTCGTCCGAACTATGGCTACACCTTC. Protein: CAWSVRPNYGYTF.

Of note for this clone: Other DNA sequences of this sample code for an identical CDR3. CDR3 loop: CASSVEGNTEAFF. CDR3 nucleotide sequence: TGTGCCAGCAGCGTGGAAGGGAACACTGAAGCTTTCTTT. The chain carries TRBV9 and TRBJ1-1; D remains ambiguous. The CDR3 extends over 13 amino acids. Germline-derived CDR1 and CDR2 are SGDLS and YYNGEE. The ends were cut back, 2 bases at V and 1 base at J, with 6 bases in the middle.